This T cell receptor beta chain was identified in a study of blood T cell repertoires in COVID-19. For the study at large: Samples of COVID-19 (acute and convalescent) were obtained from the United States, Italy and Spain. T cells, B-cell-depleted T cells, or PBMCs provided the cDNA or gDNA that served as material.

The CDR3 has 15 amino acids. The V and J ends lost 9 bases and 2 bases respectively, with 19 bases between them. Germline V gene sequence: CDR1 MNHEY, CDR2 SVGAGI. Some clones are missing from TCRdb's copy, which holds only in-frame ones; the method was immunoSEQ multiplex PCR. The sample holds about 53,000 clones, roughly 90% seen once. The rearrangement uses TRBV6-5 and TRBJ1-1; D possibly corresponds to TRBD1 (6 bases). Sequencing was performed on peripheral blood. The receptor's source is a man older than 75 with acute or convalescent COVID-19. The CDR3 spells CASSVSGTLNTEAFF. The DNA of the CDR3 is TGTGCCAGTTCGGTCAGCGGGACACTAAACACTGAAGCTTTCTTT.